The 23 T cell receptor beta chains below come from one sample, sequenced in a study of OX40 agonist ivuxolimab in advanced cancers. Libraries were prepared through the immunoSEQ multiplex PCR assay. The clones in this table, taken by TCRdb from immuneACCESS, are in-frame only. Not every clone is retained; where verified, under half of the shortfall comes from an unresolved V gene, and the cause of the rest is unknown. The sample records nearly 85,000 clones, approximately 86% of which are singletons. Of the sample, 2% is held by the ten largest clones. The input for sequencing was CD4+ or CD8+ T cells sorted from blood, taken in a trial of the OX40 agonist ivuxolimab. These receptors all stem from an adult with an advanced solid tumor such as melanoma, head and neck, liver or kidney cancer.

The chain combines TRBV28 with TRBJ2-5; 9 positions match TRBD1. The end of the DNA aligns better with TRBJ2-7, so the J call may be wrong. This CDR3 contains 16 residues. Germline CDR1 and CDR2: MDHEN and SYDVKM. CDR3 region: CASSTYRGRKNYEQYF. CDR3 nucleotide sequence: TGTGCCAGCAGTACTTACAGGGGGCGCAAGAATTACGAGCAGTACTTC.

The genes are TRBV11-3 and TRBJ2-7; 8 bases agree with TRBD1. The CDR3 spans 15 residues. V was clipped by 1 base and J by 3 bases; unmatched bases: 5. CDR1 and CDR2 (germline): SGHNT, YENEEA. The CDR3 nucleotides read TGTGCCAGCAGCTTAGGTGGACAGGGTTTCTACGAGCAGTACTTC. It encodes CASSLGGQGFYEQYF.

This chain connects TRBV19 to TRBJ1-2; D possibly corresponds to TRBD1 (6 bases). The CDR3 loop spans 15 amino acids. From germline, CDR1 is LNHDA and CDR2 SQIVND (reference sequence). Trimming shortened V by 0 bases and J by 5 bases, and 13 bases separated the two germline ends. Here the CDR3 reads CASSIESQGFYGYTF. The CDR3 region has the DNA TGTGCCAGTAGTATAGAGTCCCAGGGGTTTTATGGCTACACCTTC.

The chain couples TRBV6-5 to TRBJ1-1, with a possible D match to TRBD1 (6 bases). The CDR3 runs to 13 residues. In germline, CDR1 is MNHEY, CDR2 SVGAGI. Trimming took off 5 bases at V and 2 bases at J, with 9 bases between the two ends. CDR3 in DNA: TGTGCCAGCAGTACAGGGACTAACACTGAAGCTTTCTTT. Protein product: CASSTGTNTEAFF.

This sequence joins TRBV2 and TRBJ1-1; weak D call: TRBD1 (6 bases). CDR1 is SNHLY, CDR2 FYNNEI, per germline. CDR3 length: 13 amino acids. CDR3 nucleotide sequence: TGTGTCTCCCTCCCCCAGGGGAGGACTGAAGCTTTCTTT. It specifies CVSLPQGRTEAFF.

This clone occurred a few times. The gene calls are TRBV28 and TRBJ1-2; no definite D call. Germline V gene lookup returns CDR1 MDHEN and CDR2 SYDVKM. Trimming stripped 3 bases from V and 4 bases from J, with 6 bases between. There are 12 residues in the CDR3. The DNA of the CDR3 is TGTGCCAGCAGTTTGGGTGCCTATGGCTACACCTTC. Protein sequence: CASSLGAYGYTF.

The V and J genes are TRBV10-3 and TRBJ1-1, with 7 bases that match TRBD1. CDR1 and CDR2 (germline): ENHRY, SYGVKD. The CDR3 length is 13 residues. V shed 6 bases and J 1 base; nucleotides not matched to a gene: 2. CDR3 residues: CAISGTANTEAFF. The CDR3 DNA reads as TGTGCCATCAGCGGGACAGCGAACACTGAAGCTTTCTTT.

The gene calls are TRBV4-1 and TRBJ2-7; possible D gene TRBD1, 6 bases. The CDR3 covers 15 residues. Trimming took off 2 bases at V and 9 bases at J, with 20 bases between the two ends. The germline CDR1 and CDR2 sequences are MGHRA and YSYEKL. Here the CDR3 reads CASSQLDRRSFVQYF. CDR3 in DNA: TGCGCCAGCAGCCAACTAGACAGGAGGTCCTTTGTGCAGTACTTC.

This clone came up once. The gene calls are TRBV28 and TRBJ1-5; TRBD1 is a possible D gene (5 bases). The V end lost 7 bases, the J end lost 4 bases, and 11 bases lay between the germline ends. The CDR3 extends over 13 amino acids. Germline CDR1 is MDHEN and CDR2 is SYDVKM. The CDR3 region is CASTVQGNQPQHF. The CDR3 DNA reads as TGTGCCAGCACCGTTCAGGGAAATCAGCCCCAGCATTTT.

The CDR3 is CASSEARGNQPQHF. The CDR3, as DNA: TGTGCCAGCAGTGAAGCGCGAGGAAATCAGCCCCAGCATTTT. The V and J genes are TRBV2 and TRBJ1-5; D is undetermined. In germline, CDR1 is SNHLY, CDR2 FYNNEI. This CDR3 has 14 residues. V gave up 0 bases and J gave up 4 bases, with 7 bases separating them.

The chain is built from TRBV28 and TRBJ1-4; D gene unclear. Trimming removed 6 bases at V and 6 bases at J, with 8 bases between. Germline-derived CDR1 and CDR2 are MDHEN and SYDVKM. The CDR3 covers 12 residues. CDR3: CASSQNYEKLFF. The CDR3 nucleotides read TGTGCCAGCAGCCAAAATTATGAAAAACTGTTTTTT.

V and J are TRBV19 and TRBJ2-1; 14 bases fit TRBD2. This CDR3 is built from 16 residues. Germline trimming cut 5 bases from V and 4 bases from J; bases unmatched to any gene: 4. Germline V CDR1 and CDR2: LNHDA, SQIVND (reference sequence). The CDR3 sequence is CASSLRTSGGYNEQFF. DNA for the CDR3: TGTGCCAGTAGTCTACGGACTAGCGGGGGGTACAATGAGCAGTTCTTC.

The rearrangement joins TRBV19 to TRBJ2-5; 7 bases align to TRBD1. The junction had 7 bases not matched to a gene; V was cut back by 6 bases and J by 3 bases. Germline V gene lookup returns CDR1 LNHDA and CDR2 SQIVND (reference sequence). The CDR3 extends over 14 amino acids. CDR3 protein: CASSPWDRKETQYF. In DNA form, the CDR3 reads TGTGCCAGTAGCCCCTGGGACAGAAAAGAGACCCAGTACTTC. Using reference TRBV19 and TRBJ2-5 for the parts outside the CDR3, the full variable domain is DGGITQSPKYLFRKEGQNVTLSCEQNLNHDAMYWYRQDPGQGLRLIYYSQIVNDFQKGDIAEGYSVSREKKESFPLTVTSAQKNPTAFYLCASSPWDRKETQYFGPGTRLLVL.

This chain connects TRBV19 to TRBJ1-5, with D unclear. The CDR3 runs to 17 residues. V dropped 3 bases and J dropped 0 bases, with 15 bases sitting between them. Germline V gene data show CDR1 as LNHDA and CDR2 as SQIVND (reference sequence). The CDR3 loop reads CASSIGEFSFSNQPQHF. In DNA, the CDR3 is TGTGCCAGTAGTATCGGGGAGTTCTCCTTTAGCAATCAGCCCCAGCATTTT.

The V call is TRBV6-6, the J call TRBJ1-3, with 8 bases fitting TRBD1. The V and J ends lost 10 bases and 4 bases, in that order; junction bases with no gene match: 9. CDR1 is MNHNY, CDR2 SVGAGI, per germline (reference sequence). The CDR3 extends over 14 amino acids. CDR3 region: CATFPGQEGNTIYF. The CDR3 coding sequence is TGTGCCACCTTCCCGGGACAGGAGGGAAACACCATATATTTT.

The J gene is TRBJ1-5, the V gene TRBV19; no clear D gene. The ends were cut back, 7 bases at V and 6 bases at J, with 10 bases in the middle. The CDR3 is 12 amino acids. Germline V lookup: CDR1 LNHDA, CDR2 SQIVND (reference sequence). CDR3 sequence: CASTYGSQPQHF. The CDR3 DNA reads TGTGCCAGTACCTATGGGAGTCAGCCCCAGCATTTT.

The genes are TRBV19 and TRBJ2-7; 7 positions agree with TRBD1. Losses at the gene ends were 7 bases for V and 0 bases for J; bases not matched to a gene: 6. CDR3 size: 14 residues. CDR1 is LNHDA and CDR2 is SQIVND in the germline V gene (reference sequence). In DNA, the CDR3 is TGTGCCAGTACCCTGGGACAGAGCTCCTACGAGCAGTACTTC. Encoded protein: CASTLGQSSYEQYF.

CDR3 DNA sequence: TGTGCCAGCAGACGTGGGGGCACAGATACGCAGTATTTT. Amino acids: CASRRGGTDTQYF. The genes are TRBV27 and TRBJ2-3; D is unresolved. This CDR3 is built from 13 residues. Germline-derived CDR1 and CDR2 are MNHEY and SMNVEV (reference sequence). Trimming removed 6 bases at V and 1 base at J, with 8 bases between.

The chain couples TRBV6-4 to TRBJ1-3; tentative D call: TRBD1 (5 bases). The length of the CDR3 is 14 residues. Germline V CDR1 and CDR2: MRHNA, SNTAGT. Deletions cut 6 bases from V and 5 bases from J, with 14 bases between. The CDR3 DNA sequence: TGTGCCAGCAGAGAGGGGCCGGGGCGAAACACCATATATTTT. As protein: CASREGPGRNTIYF.

CDR3 coding DNA: TGTGCCAGCAGTGATCCGGCCACCGGGGAGCTGTTTTTT. Its protein is CASSDPATGELFF. V gene TRBV6-1 combines with J gene TRBJ2-2; the D is unclear. This CDR3 region has 13 residues. CDR1 and CDR2 from the germline V gene are MNHNS and SASEGT. Trimming shortened V by 3 bases and J by 4 bases, and 6 bases separated the two germline ends.

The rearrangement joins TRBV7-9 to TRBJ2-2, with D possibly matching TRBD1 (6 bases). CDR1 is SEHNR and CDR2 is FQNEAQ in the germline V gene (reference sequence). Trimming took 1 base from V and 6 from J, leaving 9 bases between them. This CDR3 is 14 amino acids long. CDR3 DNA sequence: TGTGCCAGCAGCTTAGGACAGGCGGCCGGGGAGCTGTTTTTT. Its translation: CASSLGQAAGELFF.

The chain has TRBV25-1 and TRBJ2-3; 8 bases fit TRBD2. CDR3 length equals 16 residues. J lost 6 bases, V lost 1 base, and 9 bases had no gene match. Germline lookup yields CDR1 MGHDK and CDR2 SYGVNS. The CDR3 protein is CASSEWGLAGGDTQYF. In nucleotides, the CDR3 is TGTGCCAGCAGTGAATGGGGGCTAGCGGGCGGTGATACGCAGTATTTT.

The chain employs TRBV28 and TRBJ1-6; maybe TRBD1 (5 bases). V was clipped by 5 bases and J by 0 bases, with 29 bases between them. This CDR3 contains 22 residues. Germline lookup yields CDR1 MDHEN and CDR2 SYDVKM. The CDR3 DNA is TGTGCCAGCAGTCTCATTTCGGGGGATCTTGACCTAGTTGGCTCCTATAATTCACCCCTCCACTTT. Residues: CASSLISGDLDLVGSYNSPLHF.